The entry below gives a single TCR beta chain sequence along with its context. Its specificity is unknown. Produced via immunoSEQ multiplex PCR; TCRdb's table is partial and in-frame only. The table lists some 18,000 clones, roughly 77% of them singletons. This sample was taken from a study of neoadjuvant nivolumab and ipilimumab in lung cancer. Germline assignment: CDR1 SGHRS and CDR2 YFSETQ. V lost 1 base, J lost 5 bases, and 10 bases lay in between. This CDR3 contains 13 residues. Overall study findings and caveats: TCR receptors were sequenced in few samples. From pretherapy to surgery, tumor richness and clonality rose with dual therapy. Compared with tumor-adjacent uninvolved lung, resected tumors showed greater richness and clonality. TCR clonality did not significantly correlate with pathologic tumor regression.

The gene calls are TRBV5-1 and TRBJ2-7; D is undetermined. This sequence originates from an adult with non-small cell lung cancer. The sequenced sample was tumor tissue, obtained after neoadjuvant nivolumab, alone or with ipilimumab, at or shortly before surgery. The CDR3 is CASSLPVSNEQYF. CDR3 nucleotides: TGCGCCAGCAGCTTGCCGGTATCGAACGAGCAGTACTTC.